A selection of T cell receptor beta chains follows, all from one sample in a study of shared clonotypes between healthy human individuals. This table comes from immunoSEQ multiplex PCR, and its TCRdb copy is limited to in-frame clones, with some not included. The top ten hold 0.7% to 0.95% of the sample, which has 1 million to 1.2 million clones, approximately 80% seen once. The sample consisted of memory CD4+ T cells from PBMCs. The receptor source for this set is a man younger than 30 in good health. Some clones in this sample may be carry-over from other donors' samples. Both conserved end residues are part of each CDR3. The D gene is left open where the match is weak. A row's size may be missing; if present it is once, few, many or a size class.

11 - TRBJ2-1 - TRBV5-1 TGCGCCAGCAGCTTGGAGGCTGAGCAGTTCTTC CASSLEAEQFF
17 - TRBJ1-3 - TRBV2 TGTGCCAGCAGTGAAACCACACCTAGCTGGGGTGGAAACACCATATATTTT CASSETTPSWGGNTIYF
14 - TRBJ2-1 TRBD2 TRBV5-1 TGCGCCAGCAGCTTGGGAGGCGGGAGCAATGAGCAGTTCTTC CASSLGGGSNEQFF
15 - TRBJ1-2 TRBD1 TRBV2 TGTGCCAGCAGTGAAGACAGGGGGGACCTCGCAGGCTACACCTTC CASSEDRGDLAGYTF
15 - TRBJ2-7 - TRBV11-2 TGTGCCAGCAGCTTAGAGGACAGTCGAAACTACGAGCAGTACTTC CASSLEDSRNYEQYF
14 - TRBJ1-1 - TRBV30 TGTGCCTGGAGTGTATCGGGGGCGCAAACTGAAGCTTTCTTT CAWSVSGAQTEAFF
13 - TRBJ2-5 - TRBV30 TGTGCCTGGACCTCGGGCTACGAAGAGACCCAGTACTTC CAWTSGYEETQYF
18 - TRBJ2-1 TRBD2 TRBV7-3 TGTGCCAGCAGCTCATTCCCTAGCGGGAGGTCCTTTGGCAATGAGCAGTTCTTC CASSSFPSGRSFGNEQFF
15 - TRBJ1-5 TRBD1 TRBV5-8 TGTGCCAGCAGCTTAGAGGGGGCGCGGAATCAGCCCCAGCATTTT CASSLEGARNQPQHF
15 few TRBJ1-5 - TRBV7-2 TGTGCCAGCAGCCGAGCGGGAGGGGGCAATCAGCCCCAGCATTTT CASSRAGGGNQPQHF
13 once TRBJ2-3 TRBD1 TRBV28 TGTGCCAGCTTGGACAGGGAAGCAGATACGCAGTATTTT CASLDREADTQYF
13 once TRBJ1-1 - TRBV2 TGTGCCAGTGGAAAAGGGCGAAACACTGAAGCTTTCTTT CASGKGRNTEAFF
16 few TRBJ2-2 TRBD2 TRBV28 TGTGCCAGCAGTTCCCCCGTGGCTAGCGGGCCCGGGGAGCTGTTTTTT CASSSPVASGPGELFF
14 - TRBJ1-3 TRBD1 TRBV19 TGTGCCAGCCGGGACAGGGGAGCTGGAAACACCATATATTTT CASRDRGAGNTIYF
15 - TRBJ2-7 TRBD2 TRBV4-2 TGTGCCAGCAGCCGACCGGGACTAGCGGGAGTTGAGGAGTACTTC CASSRPGLAGVEEYF
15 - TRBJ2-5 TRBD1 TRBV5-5 TGTGCCAGCAGCTTGGGGGGACAGTGGACAGAGACCCAGTACTTC CASSLGGQWTETQYF
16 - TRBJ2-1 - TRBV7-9 TGTGCCAGCAGCCCCCGGATAAGGGAGGCCTACAATGAGCAGTTCTTC CASSPRIREAYNEQFF
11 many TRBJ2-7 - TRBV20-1 TGCAGTGCTAGATCCGACTACGAGCAGTACTTC CSARSDYEQYF
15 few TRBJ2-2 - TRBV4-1 TGCGCCAGCAGCCAAGACAGGGCGGTTACCGGGGAGCTGTTTTTT CASSQDRAVTGELFF
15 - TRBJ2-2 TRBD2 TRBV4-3 TGCGCCAGCAGCCCCGGGACTAGCGGGACCGGGGAGCTGTTTTTT CASSPGTSGTGELFF
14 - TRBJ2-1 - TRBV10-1 TGCGCCACCTCGGGACCCCCCTCCTACAATGAGCAGTTCTTC CATSGPPSYNEQFF
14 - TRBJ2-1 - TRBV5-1 TGCGCCAGCAGCTTGGGCCCCGTCTTCACTGAGCAGTTCTTC CASSLGPVFTEQFF
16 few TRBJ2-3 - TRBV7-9 TGTGCCAGCAGCCCCCGGGGTAGCGGAGGCACAGATACGCAGTATTTT CASSPRGSGGTDTQYF
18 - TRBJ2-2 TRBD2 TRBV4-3 TGCGCCAGCAGCCGTTCCTCTAGCGGGAGCGGCCCCACCGGGGAGCTGTTTTTT CASSRSSSGSGPTGELFF
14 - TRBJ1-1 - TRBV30 TGTGCCTGGAGCCTAGGGAGGATGAACACTGAAGCTTTCTTT CAWSLGRMNTEAFF
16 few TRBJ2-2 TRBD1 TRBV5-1 TGCGCCAGCAGCGTTAGGACAGGGGGCGACACCGGGGAGCTGTTTTTT CASSVRTGGDTGELFF
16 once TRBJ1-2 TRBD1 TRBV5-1 TGCGCCAGCAGCGCCAGCGGGACAGCCATTAACTATGGCTACACCTTC CASSASGTAINYGYTF
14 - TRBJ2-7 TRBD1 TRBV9 TGTGCCAGCAGCCCCCGGGACAGGGACTACGAGCAGTACTTC CASSPRDRDYEQYF
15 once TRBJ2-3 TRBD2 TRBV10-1 TGCGCCAGCAGTGACACTAGCGGCCGCACAGATACGCAGTATTTT CASSDTSGRTDTQYF
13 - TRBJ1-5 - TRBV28 TGTGCCAGCAGTTCGTTCAGGCACCAGCCCCAGCATTTT CASSSFRHQPQHF
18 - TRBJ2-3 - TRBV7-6 TGTGCCAGCAGCGGGGGGCTTGGGAGTCCCCTTAGCACAGATACGCAGTATTTT CASSGGLGSPLSTDTQYF
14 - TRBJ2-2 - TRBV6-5 TGTGCCAGCAGTTGGGGACACTCCTCCGGGGAGCTGTTTTTT CASSWGHSSGELFF
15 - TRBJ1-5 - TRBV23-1 TGCGCCAGCAGCCCTCGGCAGCAAATCTATCAGCCCCAGCATTTT CASSPRQQIYQPQHF
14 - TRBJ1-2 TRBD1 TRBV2 TGTGCCAGCAGGACAGGGGGCGGTAACTATGGCTACACCTTC CASRTGGGNYGYTF